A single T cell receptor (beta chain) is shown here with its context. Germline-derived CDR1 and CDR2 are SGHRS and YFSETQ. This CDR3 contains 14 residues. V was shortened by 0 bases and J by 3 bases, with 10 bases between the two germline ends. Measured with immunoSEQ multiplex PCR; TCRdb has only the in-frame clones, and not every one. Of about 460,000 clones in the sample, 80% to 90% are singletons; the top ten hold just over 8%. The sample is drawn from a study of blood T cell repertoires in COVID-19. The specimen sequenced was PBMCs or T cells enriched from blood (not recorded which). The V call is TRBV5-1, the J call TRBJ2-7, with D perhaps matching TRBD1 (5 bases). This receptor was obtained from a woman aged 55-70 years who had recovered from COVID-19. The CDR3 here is CASSLGRESYEQYF. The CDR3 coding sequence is TGCGCCAGCAGCTTGGGCAGGGAAAGCTACGAGCAGTACTTC.